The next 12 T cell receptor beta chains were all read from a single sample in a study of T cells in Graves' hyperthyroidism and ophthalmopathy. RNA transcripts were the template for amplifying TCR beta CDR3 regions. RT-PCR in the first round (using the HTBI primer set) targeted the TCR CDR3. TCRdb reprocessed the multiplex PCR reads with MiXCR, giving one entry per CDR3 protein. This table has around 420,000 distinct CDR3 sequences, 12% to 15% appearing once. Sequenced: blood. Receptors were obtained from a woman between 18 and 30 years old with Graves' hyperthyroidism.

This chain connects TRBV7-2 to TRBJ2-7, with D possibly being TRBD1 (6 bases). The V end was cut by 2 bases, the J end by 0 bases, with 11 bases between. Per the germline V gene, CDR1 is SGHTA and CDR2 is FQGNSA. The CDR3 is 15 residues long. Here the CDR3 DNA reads TGTGCCAGCAGCTTATCTCGGACAGCCTCCTACGAGCAGTACTTC. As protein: CASSLSRTASYEQYF.

CDR3 loop: CAIGAGAGGIGELFF. CDR3 bases: TGTGCCATCGGAGCGGGCGCAGGGGGCATCGGGGAGCTGTTTTTT. The chain carries TRBV10-3 and TRBJ2-2; 8 positions match TRBD1. This CDR3 has 15 residues. CDR1 and CDR2 (germline): ENHRY, SYGVKD. The junction had 12 bases not matched to a gene; V was cut back by 8 bases and J by 7 bases.

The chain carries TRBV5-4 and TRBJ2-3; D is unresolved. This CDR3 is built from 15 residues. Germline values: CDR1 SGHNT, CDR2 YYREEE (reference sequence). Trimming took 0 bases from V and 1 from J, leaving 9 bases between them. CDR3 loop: CASSLETDRTDTQYF. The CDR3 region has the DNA TGTGCCAGCAGCTTGGAAACGGATCGCACAGATACGCAGTATTTT.

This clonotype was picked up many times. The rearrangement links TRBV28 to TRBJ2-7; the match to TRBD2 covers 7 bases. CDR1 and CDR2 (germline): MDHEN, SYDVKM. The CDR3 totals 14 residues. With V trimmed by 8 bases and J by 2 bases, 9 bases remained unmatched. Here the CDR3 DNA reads TGTGCCAGCGCCCTTAGCGGGCCAACCTACGAGCAGTACTTC. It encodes CASALSGPTYEQYF.

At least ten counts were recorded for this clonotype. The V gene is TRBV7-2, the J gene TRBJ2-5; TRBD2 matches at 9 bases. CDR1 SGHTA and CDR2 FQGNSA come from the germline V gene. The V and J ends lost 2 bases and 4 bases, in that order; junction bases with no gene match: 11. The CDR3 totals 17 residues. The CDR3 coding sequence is TGTGCCAGCAGCTTAAGTCTGGTAGCGGGAGTGAGAGAGACCCAGTACTTC. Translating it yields CASSLSLVAGVRETQYF.

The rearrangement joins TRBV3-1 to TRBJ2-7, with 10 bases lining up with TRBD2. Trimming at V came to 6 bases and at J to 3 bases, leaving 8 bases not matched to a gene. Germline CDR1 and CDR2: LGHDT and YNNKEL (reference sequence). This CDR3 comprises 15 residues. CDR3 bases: TGTGCCAGCAGTCGACCTAGCGGGGGAAACTACGAGCAGTACTTC. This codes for CASSRPSGGNYEQYF.

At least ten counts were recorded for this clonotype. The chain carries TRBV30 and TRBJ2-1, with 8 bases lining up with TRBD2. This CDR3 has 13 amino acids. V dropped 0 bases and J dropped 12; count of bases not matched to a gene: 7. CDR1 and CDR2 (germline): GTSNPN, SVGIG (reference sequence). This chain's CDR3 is CAWSVGGLEPQFF. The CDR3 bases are TGTGCCTGGAGTGTAGGGGGACTAGAGCCGCAGTTCTTC.

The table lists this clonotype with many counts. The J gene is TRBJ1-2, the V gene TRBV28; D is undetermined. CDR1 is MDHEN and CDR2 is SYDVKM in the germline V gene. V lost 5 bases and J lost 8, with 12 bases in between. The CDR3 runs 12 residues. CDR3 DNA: TGTGCCAGCAGTGCGTTTGGTTACGGCTACACCTTC. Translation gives CASSAFGYGYTF.

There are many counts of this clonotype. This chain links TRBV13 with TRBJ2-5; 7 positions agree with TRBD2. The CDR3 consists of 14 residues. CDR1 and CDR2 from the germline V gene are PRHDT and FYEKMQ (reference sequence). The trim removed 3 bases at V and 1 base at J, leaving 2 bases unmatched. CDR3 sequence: CASSFASGQETQYF. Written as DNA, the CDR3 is TGTGCCAGCAGCTTTGCTAGCGGCCAAGAGACCCAGTACTTC.

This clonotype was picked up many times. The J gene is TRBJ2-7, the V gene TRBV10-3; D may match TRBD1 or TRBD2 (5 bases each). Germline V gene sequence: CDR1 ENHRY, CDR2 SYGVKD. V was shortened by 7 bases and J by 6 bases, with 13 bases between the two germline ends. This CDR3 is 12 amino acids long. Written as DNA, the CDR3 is TGTGCCATCACCGCAGGGAGCGGCGAGCAGTACTTC. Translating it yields CAITAGSGEQYF.

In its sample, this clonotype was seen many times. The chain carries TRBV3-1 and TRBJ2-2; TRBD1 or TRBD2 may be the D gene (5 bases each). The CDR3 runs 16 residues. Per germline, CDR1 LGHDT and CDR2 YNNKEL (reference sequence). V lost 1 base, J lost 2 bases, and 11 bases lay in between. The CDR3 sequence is CASSQVTGGNTGELFF. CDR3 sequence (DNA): TGTGCCAGCAGCCAAGTAACTGGGGGAAACACCGGGGAGCTGTTTTTT.

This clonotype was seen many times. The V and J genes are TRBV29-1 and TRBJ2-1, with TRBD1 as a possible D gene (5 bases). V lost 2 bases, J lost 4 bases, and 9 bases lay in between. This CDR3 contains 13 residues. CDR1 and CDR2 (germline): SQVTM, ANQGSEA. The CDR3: CSVEQGRYNEQFF. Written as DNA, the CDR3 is TGCAGCGTTGAACAGGGTCGGTACAATGAGCAGTTCTTC.